The clone carrying this T cell receptor (beta chain) appeared a single time. Its antigen is currently unknown. This CDR3 has 14 residues. With V trimmed by 0 bases and J by 7 bases, 8 bases remained unmatched. Germline CDR1 GTSNPN, CDR2 SVGIG (reference sequence). PCR amplification relied on 60 Vbeta primers (plus 13 Jbeta primers). The repertoire was sequenced with immunoSEQ multiplex PCR; TCRdb's copy has only in-frame clones and lacks some. The table includes approximately 140,000 clones, around 83% detected once. The data stem from a study of cytomegalovirus exposure and HLA in healthy donors. Findings and limits, study-wide: The CMV antigen specificity of a few CMV-associated chains was confirmed through in vitro analysis.

This TCR derives from a girl between 2 and 10 years old in good health and CMV-seronegative. The sample consisted of PBMCs. V and J are TRBV30 and TRBJ2-7, with 8 bases fitting TRBD2. This CDR3 reads CAWSVGTSMGEQYF. Written as DNA, the CDR3 is TGTGCCTGGAGTGTAGGGACTAGTATGGGGGAGCAGTACTTC. Full variable domain (remainder filled in from reference TRBV30 and TRBJ2-7): SQTIHQWPATLVQPVGSPLSLECTVEGTSNPNLYWYRQAAGRGLQLLFYSVGIGQISSEVPQNLSASRPQDRQFILSSKKLLLSDSGFYLCAWSVGTSMGEQYFGPGTRLTVT.